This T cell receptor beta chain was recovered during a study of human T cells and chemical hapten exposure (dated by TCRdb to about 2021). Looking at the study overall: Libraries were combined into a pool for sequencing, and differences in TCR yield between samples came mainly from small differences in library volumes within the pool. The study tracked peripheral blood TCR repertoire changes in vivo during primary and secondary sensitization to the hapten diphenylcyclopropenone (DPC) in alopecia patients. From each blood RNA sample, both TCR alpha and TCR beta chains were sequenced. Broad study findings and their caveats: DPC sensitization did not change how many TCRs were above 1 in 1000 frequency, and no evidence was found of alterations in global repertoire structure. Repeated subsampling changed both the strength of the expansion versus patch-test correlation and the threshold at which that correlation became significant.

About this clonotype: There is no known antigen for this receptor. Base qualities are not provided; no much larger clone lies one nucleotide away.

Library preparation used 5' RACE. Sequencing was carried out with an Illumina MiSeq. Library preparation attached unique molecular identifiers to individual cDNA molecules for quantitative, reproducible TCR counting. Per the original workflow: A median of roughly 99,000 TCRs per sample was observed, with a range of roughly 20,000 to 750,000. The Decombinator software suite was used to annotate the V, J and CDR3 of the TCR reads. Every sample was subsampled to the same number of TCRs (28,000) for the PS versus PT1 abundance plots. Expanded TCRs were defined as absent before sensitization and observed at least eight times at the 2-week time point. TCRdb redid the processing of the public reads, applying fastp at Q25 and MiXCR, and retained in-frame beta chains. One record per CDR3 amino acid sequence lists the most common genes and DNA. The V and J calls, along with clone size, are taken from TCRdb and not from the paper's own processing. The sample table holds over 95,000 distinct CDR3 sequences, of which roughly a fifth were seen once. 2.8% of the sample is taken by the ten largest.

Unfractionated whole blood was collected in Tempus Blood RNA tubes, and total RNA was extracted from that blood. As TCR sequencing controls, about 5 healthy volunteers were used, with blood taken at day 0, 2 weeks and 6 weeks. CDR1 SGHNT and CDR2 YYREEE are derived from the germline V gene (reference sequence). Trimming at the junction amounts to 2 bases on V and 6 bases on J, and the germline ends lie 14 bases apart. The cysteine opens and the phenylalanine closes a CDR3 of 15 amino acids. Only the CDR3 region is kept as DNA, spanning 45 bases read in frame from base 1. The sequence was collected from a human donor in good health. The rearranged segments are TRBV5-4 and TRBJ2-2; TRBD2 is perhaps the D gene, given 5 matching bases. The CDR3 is CASSLPSGVPGELFF. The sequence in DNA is TGTGCCAGCAGCTTACCGTCCGGGGTACCCGGGGAGCTGTTTTTT.